These 13 T cell receptor beta chains were sequenced from one sample in a study of T cells in Graves' hyperthyroidism and ophthalmopathy. Researchers took RNA transcripts and amplified the TCR beta CDR3 regions from them. During a first-round RT-PCR of the TCR CDR3, the HTBI primer set was used. TCRdb re-derived calls from the multiplex PCR reads in MiXCR, one entry per CDR3 protein. The sample shows 300,000 to 450,000 distinct CDR3 sequences, about a sixth of them seen only once. Material: blood. The receptors here all came from a woman aged 25 to 39 with Graves' hyperthyroidism that later progressed to Graves' ophthalmopathy.

This clonotype was detected many times. This rearrangement joins TRBV7-8 to TRBJ2-1; 13 positions agree with TRBD2. CDR3 length: 18 amino acids. Germline V gene data show CDR1 as SGHVS and CDR2 as FQNEAQ. V dropped 4 bases and J dropped 0; count of bases not matched to a gene: 6. The CDR3 region is CASSSGLAGAISYNEQFF. The CDR3 DNA reads TGTGCCAGCAGCTCAGGACTAGCGGGAGCCATCTCCTACAATGAGCAGTTCTTC.

This clonotype showed up just a few times. V usage is TRBV7-8 and J usage is TRBJ1-2; 10 bases align to TRBD1. V was clipped by 5 bases and J by 8 bases; unmatched bases: 8. The CDR3 length is 14 residues. From germline, CDR1 is SGHVS and CDR2 FQNEAQ. This CDR3 is CASSPTGGKSGYTF. In DNA, the CDR3 is TGTGCCAGCAGCCCGACAGGGGGCAAGAGCGGCTACACCTTC.

This clonotype was found many times. V gene TRBV3-1 combines with J gene TRBJ2-1; unclear D gene. The V end was cut by 1 base, the J end by 4 bases, with 2 bases between. Germline-derived CDR1 and CDR2 are LGHDT and YNNKEL (reference sequence). This CDR3 contains 12 residues. CDR3: CASSQVYNEQFF. CDR3 DNA: TGTGCCAGCAGCCAAGTATACAATGAGCAGTTCTTC.

This clonotype has at least ten counts. The V and J genes are TRBV7-8 and TRBJ2-5; 7 nucleotides match TRBD1. The CDR3 covers 15 residues. Germline V gene lookup returns CDR1 SGHVS and CDR2 FQNEAQ. Losses at the gene ends were 5 bases for V and 2 bases for J; bases not matched to a gene: 8. CDR3 region: CASSLMPGQQETQYF. In nucleotides, the CDR3 is TGTGCCAGCAGCCTTATGCCGGGACAGCAAGAGACCCAGTACTTC.

This clonotype was seen ten or more times. The CDR3 reads CAWSVLGVEQFF. CDR3 nucleotides: TGTGCCTGGAGTGTATTAGGAGTTGAGCAGTTCTTC. The rearrangement links TRBV30 to TRBJ2-1, with D unclear. Germline V gene lookup returns CDR1 GTSNPN and CDR2 SVGIG (reference sequence). The CDR3 is made up of 12 amino acids. Trimming shortened V by 0 bases and J by 9 bases, and 9 bases separated the two germline ends.

In its sample, this clonotype was seen many times. CDR3 sequence reads: CASSHPGQGYEQYF. DNA for the CDR3: TGTGCCAGCAGCCATCCGGGACAGGGTTACGAGCAGTACTTC. The rearrangement links TRBV11-2 to TRBJ2-7; 9 nucleotides align to TRBD1. Losses at the gene ends were 5 bases for V and 4 bases for J; bases not matched to a gene: 6. In germline, CDR1 is SGHAT, CDR2 FQNNGV. The CDR3 extends over 14 amino acids.

This clonotype was seen at least ten times. The chain employs TRBV2 and TRBJ1-4; maybe TRBD1 (5 bases). Trimming removed 3 bases from V and 7 bases from J, with 15 bases in between. The CDR3 is 15 residues long. Germline V gene sequence: CDR1 SNHLY, CDR2 FYNNEI. The CDR3 sequence is CASSESRVGGEKLFF. The CDR3 coding sequence is TGTGCCAGCAGTGAGTCGAGGGTCGGGGGTGAAAAACTGTTTTTT.

This clonotype was detected ten times or more. The chain carries TRBV7-9 and TRBJ1-2, with a possible D match to TRBD1 (5 bases). Trimming removed 1 base from V and 1 base from J, with 7 bases in between. This CDR3 contains 14 residues. CDR1 SEHNR and CDR2 FQNEAQ come from the germline V gene (reference sequence). Here the CDR3 DNA reads TGTGCCAGCAGCTTAGAGGGGAATAACTATGGCTACACCTTC. Amino acids: CASSLEGNNYGYTF.

This clonotype was observed a few times. The rearrangement links TRBV28 to TRBJ1-1; 10 bases are a match to TRBD1. The V gene's germline CDR1 is MDHEN and CDR2 SYDVKM. Trimming at V came to 3 bases and at J to 0 bases, leaving 13 bases not matched to a gene. The CDR3 is made up of 19 amino acids. The CDR3 bases are TGTGCCAGCAGTTTTTACTATTCCGGGACAGGGGTTATGAACACTGAAGCTTTCTTT. Amino acid sequence: CASSFYYSGTGVMNTEAFF.

This clonotype was seen ten or more times. This chain joins TRBV28 and TRBJ1-2; no reliable D call. V was trimmed by 7 bases and J by 2 bases, leaving 14 bases between them. Per the germline V gene, CDR1 is MDHEN and CDR2 is SYDVKM. The CDR3 totals 14 residues. The DNA of the CDR3 is TGTGCCAGCATGGGCCTTGGAGGGAACTATGGCTACACCTTC. It yields the protein CASMGLGGNYGYTF.

This clonotype was seen many times. V is TRBV27 and J is TRBJ1-2; TRBD1 is a possible D gene (5 bases). Trimming took off 5 bases at V and 1 base at J, with 14 bases between the two ends. Germline CDR1 reads MNHEY; CDR2 reads SMNVEV (reference sequence). The CDR3 extends over 15 amino acids. The CDR3 reads CASSRFADSNYGYTF. DNA for the CDR3: TGTGCCAGCAGTCGCTTTGCCGACAGTAACTATGGCTACACCTTC.

As concerns this clonotype: This could be a read error, since a much larger clone is one nucleotide away. The chain joins TRBV20-1 to TRBJ2-1; 8 positions match TRBD2. The CDR3 runs to 19 residues. Germline assignment: CDR1 DFQATT and CDR2 SNEGSKA (reference sequence). The CDR3 here is CSATPILGTRVGAVNEQLF. The CDR3 DNA is TGCAGTGCTACCCCTATTTTAGGGACTAGAGTCGGGGCCGTCAATGAGCAGCTCTTC.

In this sample, this clonotype turned up a few times. The chain links TRBV5-1 to TRBJ2-7, with D perhaps matching TRBD1 or TRBD2 (6 bases each). The germline CDR1 and CDR2 sequences are SGHRS and YFSETQ. Trimming shortened V by 3 bases and J by 2 bases, and 12 bases separated the two germline ends. The CDR3 runs 14 residues. Written as DNA, the CDR3 is TGCGCCAGCAGCTCGATAAGGGGGGCCTACGAGCAGTACTTC. Translating gives CASSSIRGAYEQYF.